The source of this TCR beta chain is a study of early T cells in non-severe SARS-CoV-2 infection. Study at large: RNA in bulk from unsorted whole blood was sequenced, and chains were unpaired.

Individual cDNA molecules received unique molecular identifiers. Each CDR3 protein gets one entry after TCRdb re-called the 5' RACE reads with MiXCR. The sample lists under 65,000 distinct CDR3 sequences; roughly 13% were seen once. This sequence originates from an adult who was a healthcare worker with PCR-confirmed SARS-CoV-2 infection or an uninfected control (not recorded which). Sequencing was performed on whole blood, taken at baseline.

Here the CDR3 reads CASSAQGSYEQYF. The CDR3 DNA follows: TGTGCCAGCAGTGCCCAGGGCTCCTACGAGCAGTACTTC. The V and J genes are TRBV6-1 and TRBJ2-7; possible D gene TRBD1, 5 bases. The CDR3 totals 13 residues. CDR1 is MNHNS and CDR2 is SASEGT in the germline V gene. Trimming took off 4 bases at V and 0 bases at J, with 7 bases between the two ends.